The text below deals with one T cell receptor (beta chain). These data belong to a study of blood T cell repertoires in COVID-19. For the study at large: Researchers got acute and convalescent COVID-19 samples from the United States, Italy and Spain. The analysed material was cDNA or gDNA that came from T cells, B-cell-depleted T cells, or PBMCs.

Authors' analysis steps: Researchers report that nucleated cell counts were estimated from reference gene primer amplification. The protocol was immunoSEQ multiplex PCR, while the TCRdb copy is restricted to in-frame clones and leaves out a portion. V, J and clone size are those of that table, while D and trimming were read from the DNA. This table has a few hundred thousand clones, roughly 88% appearing once. V dropped 6 bases and J dropped 6; count of bases not matched to a gene: 12. From germline, CDR1 is SGHAT and CDR2 FQNNGV. The CDR3 is 17 amino acids. The specimen was peripheral blood. The chain combines TRBV11-2 with TRBJ2-2; the match to TRBD2 covers 11 bases. The receptor comes from a man aged 35 to 55 who had recovered from COVID-19. CDR3 loop: CASSLSGGAGFPGELFF. The CDR3 region has the DNA TGTGCCAGCAGTCTTAGCGGGGGGGCTGGTTTCCCCGGGGAGCTGTTTTTT.